Presented here are 9 T cell receptor beta chains from one specimen sequenced in a study of CD8 T cells in Susac syndrome. After extraction with the RNeasy kit, 0.5 to 1 ug of the RNA was reverse transcribed using random hexamers. TCRdb re-called the immunoSEQ multiplex PCR reads through MiXCR, storing one row per CDR3 protein. The sample shows about 160,000 distinct CDR3 sequences, roughly 94% of them seen only once. The sample comprised CD4+ T cells from PBMCs. The receptors here all came from a human donor with multiple sclerosis.

The rearrangement uses TRBV3-1 and TRBJ1-2; D gene unclear. This CDR3 has 14 residues. Trimming stripped 0 bases from V and 5 bases from J, with 10 bases between. Germline CDR1 LGHDT, CDR2 YNNKEL (reference sequence). The CDR3 DNA follows: TGTGCCAGCAGCCAAGATTTGAGTCGATATGGCTACACCTTC. Amino acid sequence: CASSQDLSRYGYTF. Complete variable domain (other parts from reference TRBV3-1 and TRBJ1-2): DTAVSQTPKYLVTQMGNDKSIKCEQNLGHDTMYWYKQDSKKFLKIMFSYNNKELIINETVPNRFSPKSPDKAHLNLHINSLELGDSAVYFCASSQDLSRYGYTFGSGTRLTVV.

This clonotype was counted a single time. The chain couples TRBV15 to TRBJ2-7; 8 nucleotides match TRBD2. CDR3 length: 15 amino acids. V gave up 5 bases and J gave up 4 bases; unmatched junction bases: 10. Germline assignment: CDR1 LNHNV and CDR2 YYDKDF (reference sequence). CDR3 sequence: CATSLGREGIYEQYF. CDR3 sequence (DNA): TGTGCCACCAGCCTTGGACGGGAGGGGATTTACGAGCAGTACTTC.

The chain carries TRBV12-3 or TRBV12-4 and TRBJ1-5; no definite D call. Trimming removed 2 bases from V and 6 bases from J, with 5 bases in between. The length of the CDR3 is 12 residues. The CDR3 DNA is TGTGCCAGCAGTTTACTGGCTCAGCCCCAGCATTTT. It translates to CASSLLAQPQHF.

Written as DNA, the CDR3 is TGTGCTAGTGGTTCGACAGGCCACGGGGAGCTGTTTTTT. It translates to CASGSTGHGELFF. V usage is TRBV12-5 and J usage is TRBJ2-2, with D possibly being TRBD1 (6 bases). The CDR3 contains 13 residues. Per germline, CDR1 LGHNT and CDR2 FRNRAP. V was clipped by 4 bases and J by 7 bases, with 10 bases between them.

The chain employs TRBV7-3 and TRBJ1-2; TRBD1 might be the D (6 bases). Germline CDR1 and CDR2: SGHTA and FQGTGA. Trimming cost V 8 bases and J 4 bases, with 14 bases left between them. This CDR3 has 13 amino acids. The CDR3 DNA is TGTGCCAGCGCTCCAGGGGAAGGCTATGGCTACACCTTC. Protein: CASAPGEGYGYTF.

The chain has TRBV6-6 and TRBJ2-1; 10 nucleotides align to TRBD1. CDR1 is MNHNY, CDR2 SVGAGI, per germline (reference sequence). The CDR3 runs to 13 residues. V trimming: 11 bases; J trimming: 6 bases; junction bases outside the gene matches: 7. The CDR3 DNA reads as TGTGCCTCCGGGACAGGGGTCCCCAATGAGCAGTTCTTC. The encoded protein is CASGTGVPNEQFF.

The table lists this clonotype with a count of one. The CDR3 sequence is CASSSTTGSSAEKLFF. CDR3 bases: TGCGCCAGCAGCTCCACCACCGGGTCCTCAGCTGAAAAACTGTTTTTT. The rearrangement joins TRBV5-1 to TRBJ1-4; D call uncertain. V lost 3 bases to trimming and J lost 7 bases, with 19 bases between them. The CDR3 length is 16 residues. CDR1 SGHRS and CDR2 YFSETQ come from the germline V gene.

V gene TRBV12-3 or TRBV12-4 combines with J gene TRBJ1-4; D uncertain. This CDR3 has 15 amino acids. The germline V and J ends were trimmed by 5 bases and 11 bases, with 21 bases remaining between them. DNA of the CDR3: TGTGCCAGCAGTCCCGGTAGTAGGGCCGTGGAGAAACTGTTTTTT. Its translation is CASSPGSRAVEKLFF.

J is TRBJ1-2 and V is TRBV29-1, with 9 bases matching TRBD1. Germline V gene sequence: CDR1 SQVTM, CDR2 ANQGSEA. J lost 2 bases, V lost 6 bases, and 4 bases had no gene match. The CDR3 runs 13 residues. CDR3 region: CSVEQGANYGYTF. CDR3 in DNA: TGCAGCGTCGAACAGGGGGCCAACTATGGCTACACCTTC.